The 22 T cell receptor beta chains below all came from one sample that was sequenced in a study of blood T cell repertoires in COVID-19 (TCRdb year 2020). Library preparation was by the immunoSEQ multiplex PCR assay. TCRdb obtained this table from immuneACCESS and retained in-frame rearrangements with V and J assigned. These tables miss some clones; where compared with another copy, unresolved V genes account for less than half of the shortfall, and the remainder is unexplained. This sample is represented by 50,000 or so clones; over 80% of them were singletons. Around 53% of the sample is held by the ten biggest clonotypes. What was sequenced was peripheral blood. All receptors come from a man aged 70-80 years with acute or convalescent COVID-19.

The CDR3 spells CASSQDVGTDTQYF. CDR3 DNA sequence: TGCGCCAGCAGCCAAGATGTAGGCACAGATACGCAGTATTTT. The chain couples TRBV4-3 to TRBJ2-3; the D is unclear. The germline V and J ends were trimmed by 0 bases and 1 base, with 5 bases remaining between them. The germline CDR1 and CDR2 sequences are LGHNA and YSLEER. The CDR3 length is 14 residues.

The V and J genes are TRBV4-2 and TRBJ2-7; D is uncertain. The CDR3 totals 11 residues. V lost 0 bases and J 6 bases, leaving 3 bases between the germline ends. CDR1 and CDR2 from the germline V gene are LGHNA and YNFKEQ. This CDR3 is CASSQDVEQYF. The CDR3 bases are TGTGCCAGCAGCCAAGACGTCGAGCAGTACTTC.

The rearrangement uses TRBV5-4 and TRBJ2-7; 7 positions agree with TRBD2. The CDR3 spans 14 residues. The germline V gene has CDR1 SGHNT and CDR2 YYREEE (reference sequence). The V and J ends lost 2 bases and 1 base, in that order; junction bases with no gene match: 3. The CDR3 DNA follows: TGTGCCAGCAGCTTAGCGGGGCCTTCCTACGAGCAGTACTTC. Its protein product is CASSLAGPSYEQYF.

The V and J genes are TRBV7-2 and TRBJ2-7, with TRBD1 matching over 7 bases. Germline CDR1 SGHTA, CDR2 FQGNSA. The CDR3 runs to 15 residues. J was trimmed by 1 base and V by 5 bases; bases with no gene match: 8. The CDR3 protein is CASSVNSGGSYEQYF. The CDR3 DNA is TGTGCCAGCAGCGTCAATTCAGGGGGTTCCTACGAGCAGTACTTC. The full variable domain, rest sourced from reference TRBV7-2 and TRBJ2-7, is GAGVSQSPSNKVTEKGKDVELRCDPISGHTALYWYRQSLGQGLEFLIYFQGNSAPDKSGLPSDRFSAERTGGSVSTLTIQRTQQEDSAVYLCASSVNSGGSYEQYFGPGTRLTVT.

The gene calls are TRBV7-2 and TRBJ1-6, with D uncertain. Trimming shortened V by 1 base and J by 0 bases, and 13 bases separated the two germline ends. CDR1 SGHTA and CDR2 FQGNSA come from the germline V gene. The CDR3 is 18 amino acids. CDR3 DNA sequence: TGTGCCAGCAGCTTAGTACGGTCCTCGAGCTCCTATAATTCACCCCTCCACTTT. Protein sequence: CASSLVRSSSSYNSPLHF.

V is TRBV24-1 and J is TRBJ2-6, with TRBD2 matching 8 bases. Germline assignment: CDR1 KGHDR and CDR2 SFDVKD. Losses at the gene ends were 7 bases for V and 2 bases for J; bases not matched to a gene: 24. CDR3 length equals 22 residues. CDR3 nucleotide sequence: TGTGCCACCAGACGTGGGGCCGGGGGGGTGGAACGCGGGAGCCCTGGGGCCAACGTCCTGACTTTC. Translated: CATRRGAGGVERGSPGANVLTF.

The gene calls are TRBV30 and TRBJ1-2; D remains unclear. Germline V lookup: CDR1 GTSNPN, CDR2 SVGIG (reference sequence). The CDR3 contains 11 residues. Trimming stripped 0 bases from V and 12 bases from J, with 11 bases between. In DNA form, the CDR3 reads TGTGCCTGGAGTGTCGGGCAGCGGCACACCTTC. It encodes CAWSVGQRHTF. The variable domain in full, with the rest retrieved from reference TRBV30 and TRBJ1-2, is SQTIHQWPATLVQPVGSPLSLECTVEGTSNPNLYWYRQAAGRGLQLLFYSVGIGQISSEVPQNLSASRPQDRQFILSSKKLLLSDSGFYLCAWSVGQRHTFGSGTRLTVV.

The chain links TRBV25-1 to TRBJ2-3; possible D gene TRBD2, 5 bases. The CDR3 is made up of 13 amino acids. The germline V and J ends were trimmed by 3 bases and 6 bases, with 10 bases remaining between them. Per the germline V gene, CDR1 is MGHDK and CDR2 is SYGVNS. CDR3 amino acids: CASSDIVADTQYF. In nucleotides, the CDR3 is TGTGCCAGCAGTGACATCGTAGCGGATACGCAGTATTTT. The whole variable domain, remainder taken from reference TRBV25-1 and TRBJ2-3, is EADIYQTPRYLVIGTGKKITLECSQTMGHDKMYWYQQDPGMELHLIHYSYGVNSTEKGDLSSESTVSRIRTEHFPLTLESARPSHTSQYLCASSDIVADTQYFGPGTRLTVL.

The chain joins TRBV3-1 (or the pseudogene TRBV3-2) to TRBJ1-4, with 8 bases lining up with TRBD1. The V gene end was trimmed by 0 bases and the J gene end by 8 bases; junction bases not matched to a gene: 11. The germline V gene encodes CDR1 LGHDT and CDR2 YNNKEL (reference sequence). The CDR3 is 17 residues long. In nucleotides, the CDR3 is TGTGCCAGCAGCCAAGAGGGCGGGACAGGCGCAGAGGAAAAACTGTTTTTT. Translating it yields CASSQEGGTGAEEKLFF.

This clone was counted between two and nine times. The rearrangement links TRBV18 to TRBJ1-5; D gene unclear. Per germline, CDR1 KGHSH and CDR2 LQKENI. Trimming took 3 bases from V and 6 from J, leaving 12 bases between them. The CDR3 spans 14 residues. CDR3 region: CASSPGSMAQPQHF. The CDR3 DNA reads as TGTGCCAGCTCACCGGGCAGCATGGCTCAGCCCCAGCATTTT.

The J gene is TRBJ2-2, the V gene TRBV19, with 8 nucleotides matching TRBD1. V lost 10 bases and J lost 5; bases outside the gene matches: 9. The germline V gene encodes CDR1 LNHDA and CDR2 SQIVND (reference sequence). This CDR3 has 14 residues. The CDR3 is CATRQGRTTGELFF. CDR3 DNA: TGTGCCACCAGACAGGGGCGAACTACCGGGGAGCTGTTTTTT.

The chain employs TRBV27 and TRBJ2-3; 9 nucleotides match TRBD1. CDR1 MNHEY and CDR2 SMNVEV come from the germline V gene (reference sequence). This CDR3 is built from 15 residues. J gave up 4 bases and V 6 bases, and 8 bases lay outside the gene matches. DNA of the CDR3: TGTGCCAGCAGCAACGGACAGGGGCAGGCAGATACGCAGTATTTT. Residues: CASSNGQGQADTQYF.

The CDR3, as DNA: TGTGCCAGCTCACCAGAGGAGAATTCACCCCTCCACTTT. Translation: CASSPEENSPLHF. The chain employs TRBV18 and TRBJ1-6; unclear D gene. This CDR3 contains 13 residues. Per the germline V gene, CDR1 is KGHSH and CDR2 is LQKENI. The germline V and J ends were trimmed by 2 bases and 7 bases, with 6 bases remaining between them.

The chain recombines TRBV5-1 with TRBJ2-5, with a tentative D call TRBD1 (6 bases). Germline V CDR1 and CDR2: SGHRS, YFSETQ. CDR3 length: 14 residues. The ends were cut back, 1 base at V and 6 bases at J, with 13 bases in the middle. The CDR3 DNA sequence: TGCGCCAGCAGCTTGAATTCAGGGGCCCAGACCCAGTACTTC. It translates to CASSLNSGAQTQYF.

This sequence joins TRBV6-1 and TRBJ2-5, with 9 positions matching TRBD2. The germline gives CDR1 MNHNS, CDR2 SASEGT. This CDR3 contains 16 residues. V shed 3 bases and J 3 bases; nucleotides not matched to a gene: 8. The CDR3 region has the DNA TGTGCCAGCAGTGAGACCGGGCTAGCGGGGAAAGAGACCCAGTACTTC. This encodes CASSETGLAGKETQYF.

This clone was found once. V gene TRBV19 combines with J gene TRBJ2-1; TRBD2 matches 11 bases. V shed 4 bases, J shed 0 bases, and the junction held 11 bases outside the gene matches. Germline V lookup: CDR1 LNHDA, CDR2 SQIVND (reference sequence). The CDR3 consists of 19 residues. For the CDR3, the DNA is TGTGCCAGTAGTAAGGGTAGCGGGGGGGCCCGATACTCCTACAATGAGCAGTTCTTC. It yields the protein CASSKGSGGARYSYNEQFF.

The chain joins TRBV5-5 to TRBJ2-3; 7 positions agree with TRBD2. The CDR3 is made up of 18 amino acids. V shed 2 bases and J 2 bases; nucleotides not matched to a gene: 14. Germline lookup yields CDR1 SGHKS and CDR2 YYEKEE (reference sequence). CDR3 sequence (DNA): TGTGCCAGCAGCTTAATCACCGGGGCCGGGGGGACCACAGATACGCAGTATTTT. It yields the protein CASSLITGAGGTTDTQYF.

The CDR3 spells CSVGGQGAFTGELFF. The DNA for the CDR3 is TGCAGCGTTGGGGGACAGGGGGCGTTCACCGGGGAGCTGTTTTTT. The V and J genes are TRBV29-1 and TRBJ2-2; TRBD1 matches at 12 bases. Per the germline V gene, CDR1 is SQVTM and CDR2 is ANQGSEA. CDR3 length: 15 amino acids. The junction had 4 bases not matched to a gene; V was cut back by 4 bases and J by 4 bases.

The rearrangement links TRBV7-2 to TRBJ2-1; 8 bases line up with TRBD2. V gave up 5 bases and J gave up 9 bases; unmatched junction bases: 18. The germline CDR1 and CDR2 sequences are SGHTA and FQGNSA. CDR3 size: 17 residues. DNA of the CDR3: TGTGCCAGCAGCCGCTTCGGCGAGAGCGGGAGTAGGGCTGAGCAGTTCTTC. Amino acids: CASSRFGESGSRAEQFF.

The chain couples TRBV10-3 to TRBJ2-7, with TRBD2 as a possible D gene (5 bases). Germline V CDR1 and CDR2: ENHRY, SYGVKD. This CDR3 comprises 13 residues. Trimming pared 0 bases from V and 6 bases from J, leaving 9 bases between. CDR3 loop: CAISESRVGEQYF. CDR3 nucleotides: TGTGCCATCAGTGAGTCGCGGGTTGGCGAGCAGTACTTC.

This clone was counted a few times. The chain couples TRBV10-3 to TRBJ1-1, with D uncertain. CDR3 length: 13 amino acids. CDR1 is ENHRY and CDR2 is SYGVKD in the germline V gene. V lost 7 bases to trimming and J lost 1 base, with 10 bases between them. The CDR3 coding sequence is TGTGCCATCATCAATCGCGGGAACACTGAAGCTTTCTTT. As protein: CAIINRGNTEAFF.

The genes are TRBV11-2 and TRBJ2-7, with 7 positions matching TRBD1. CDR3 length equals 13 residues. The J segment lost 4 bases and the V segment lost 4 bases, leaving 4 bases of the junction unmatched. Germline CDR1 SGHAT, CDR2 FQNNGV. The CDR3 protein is CASSSGTEYEQYF. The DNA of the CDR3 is TGTGCCAGCAGCTCCGGGACAGAATACGAGCAGTACTTC.